A single sample gave rise to the 12 T cell receptor beta chains below, sequenced in a study of blood T cell repertoires in COVID-19. Libraries were prepared by immunoSEQ multiplex PCR; TCRdb keeps only in-frame clonotypes and omits some of them. The sample shows about 280,000 clones, roughly 91% of them seen only once. The sample was PBMCs or T cells enriched from blood (not recorded which). The receptors originated from a woman in her sixties who had recovered from COVID-19.

The chain uses TRBV5-4 and TRBJ1-1; D remains unclear. Between the trimmed V and J ends, which lost 0 bases and 3 bases, there was a span of 12 bases. The CDR3 length is 15 residues. Germline loops: CDR1 SGHNT, CDR2 YYREEE (reference sequence). The CDR3 loop is CASSLGAPPDTEAFF. CDR3 bases: TGTGCCAGCAGCTTGGGGGCCCCGCCAGACACTGAAGCTTTCTTT.

The chain is built from TRBV9 and TRBJ2-5, with D uncertain. Trimming cost V 0 bases and J 0 bases, with 9 bases left between them. Germline V CDR1 and CDR2: SGDLS, YYNGEE. The CDR3 consists of 15 residues. CDR3 nucleotide sequence: TGTGCCAGCAGCGTAGAGGCCAGGTACCAAGAGACCCAGTACTTC. This sequence encodes CASSVEARYQETQYF.

The genes are TRBV9 and TRBJ1-1; D gene uncertain. With 0 bases removed from V and 1 base from J, the gap between germline ends came to 25 bases. This CDR3 region has 20 residues. Per germline, CDR1 SGDLS and CDR2 YYNGEE. The CDR3 sequence: CASSVVPWFVREGGNTEAFF. The CDR3 DNA follows: TGTGCCAGCAGCGTAGTACCTTGGTTCGTAAGGGAGGGCGGGAACACTGAAGCTTTCTTT.

The chain couples TRBV19 to TRBJ2-1; TRBD1 matches 12 bases. This CDR3 comprises 18 residues. J was trimmed by 8 bases and V by 6 bases; bases with no gene match: 17. Germline V gene sequence: CDR1 LNHDA, CDR2 SQIVND (reference sequence). The CDR3: CASSPAHVGGQGADEQFF. The CDR3 DNA follows: TGTGCCAGTAGCCCCGCTCACGTGGGGGGACAGGGGGCCGATGAGCAGTTCTTC.

The chain is built from TRBV7-2 and TRBJ1-2; TRBD1 might be the D (5 bases). This CDR3 is 14 amino acids long. Germline CDR1 and CDR2: SGHTA and FQGNSA. V gave up 1 base and J gave up 8 bases, with 14 bases separating them. Here the CDR3 reads CASSLVRGRGGYTF. The CDR3 nucleotides read TGTGCCAGCAGCTTAGTAAGGGGAAGGGGCGGCTACACCTTC.

This rearrangement joins TRBV9 to TRBJ2-5; 7 bases align to TRBD1. The germline V gene encodes CDR1 SGDLS and CDR2 YYNGEE. V lost 0 bases to trimming and J lost 5 bases; unmatched junction nucleotides: 4. The CDR3 contains 14 residues. The CDR3 nucleotides read TGTGCCAGCAGCGTAGCTAGGGGGCGGGAGACCCAGTACTTC. Translating it yields CASSVARGRETQYF. The full variable domain, its missing parts supplied by reference TRBV9 and TRBJ2-5, is DSGVTQTPKHLITATGQRVTLRCSPRSGDLSVYWYQQSLDQGLQFLIQYYNGEERAKGNILERFSAQQFPDLHSELNLSSLELGDSALYFCASSVARGRETQYFGPGTRLLVL.

The rearrangement uses TRBV7-3 and TRBJ2-1; 8 bases agree with TRBD2. The CDR3 extends over 15 amino acids. Unmatched junction bases numbered 3, after V lost 2 bases and J lost 3 bases. Germline CDR1 and CDR2: SGHTA and FQGTGA. CDR3 in DNA: TGTGCCAGCAGCTTAGCGGGGGGATTCTACAATGAGCAGTTCTTC. Its translation: CASSLAGGFYNEQFF.

V is TRBV28 and J is TRBJ1-4, with 9 bases lining up with TRBD1. This CDR3 is 14 amino acids long. V shed 8 bases, J shed 8 bases, and the junction held 9 bases outside the gene matches. CDR1 is MDHEN and CDR2 is SYDVKM in the germline V gene. For the CDR3, the DNA is TGTGCCAGCGGAACAAGGACAGGGGACGAAAAACTGTTTTTT. Protein product: CASGTRTGDEKLFF.

The V and J genes are TRBV7-9 and TRBJ2-3; unclear D gene. The CDR3 length is 15 residues. Trimming shortened V by 3 bases and J by 1 base, and 11 bases separated the two germline ends. Per germline, CDR1 SEHNR and CDR2 FQNEAQ (reference sequence). The CDR3 DNA reads as TGTGCCAGCAGCTTGAAAAGAGGAGGCACAGATACGCAGTATTTT. Amino acid sequence: CASSLKRGGTDTQYF.

The chain recombines TRBV5-1 with TRBJ2-1, with D tentatively TRBD1 (6 bases). Germline CDR1 is SGHRS and CDR2 is YFSETQ. The CDR3 is made up of 15 amino acids. V lost 2 bases, J lost 8 bases, and 17 bases lay in between. CDR3 sequence: CASSFPGGKGDEQFF. CDR3 nucleotides: TGCGCCAGCAGCTTTCCGGGTGGGAAGGGGGATGAGCAGTTCTTC.

V is TRBV5-5 and J is TRBJ1-1, with D possibly matching TRBD1 (6 bases). The CDR3 consists of 14 residues. Trimming took 3 bases from V and 4 from J, leaving 13 bases between them. Germline loops: CDR1 SGHKS, CDR2 YYEKEE (reference sequence). Here the CDR3 reads CASSSGQTPTEAFF. The CDR3 coding sequence is TGTGCCAGCAGCTCCGGACAGACCCCCACTGAAGCTTTCTTT.

The V and J genes are TRBV18 and TRBJ2-5; 10 nucleotides align to TRBD1. The CDR3 spans 16 residues. Germline trimming cut 1 base from V and 5 bases from J; bases unmatched to any gene: 7. Germline loops: CDR1 KGHSH, CDR2 LQKENI. Here the CDR3 DNA reads TGTGCCAGCTCACCACGCGGACAGGGGGTGGCTGAGACCCAGTACTTC. It translates to CASSPRGQGVAETQYF. The full variable domain, rest sourced from reference TRBV18 and TRBJ2-5, is NAGVMQNPRHLVRRRGQEARLRCSPMKGHSHVYWYRQLPEEGLKFMVYLQKENIIDESGMPKERFSAEFPKEGPSILRIQQVVRGDSAAYFCASSPRGQGVAETQYFGPGTRLLVL.